Below are 18 T cell receptor beta chains sequenced from a single sample in a study of blood T cells in healthy people across ages. Then a second PCR, running roughly 6 to 11 cycles, was carried out with a sample-barcoded 5' primer and a J-beta primer mix. TCRdb called the 5' RACE reads again in MiXCR, with one record for every CDR3 protein. The sample has 850,000 or so distinct CDR3 sequences, under 30% seen once. Sequencing used blood. Every receptor here comes from a woman older than 75 in good health.

This rearrangement joins TRBV10-3 to TRBJ1-1; D not certain. The CDR3 has 13 residues. The V gene's germline CDR1 is ENHRY and CDR2 SYGVKD. The V gene lost 0 bases and the J gene lost 4 bases, with 6 bases spanning the gap. CDR3 sequence reads: CAISESGSTEAFF. The CDR3, as DNA: TGTGCCATCAGTGAGTCCGGGTCCACTGAAGCTTTCTTT.

This chain joins TRBV5-5 and TRBJ1-1, with TRBD1 matching 8 bases. This CDR3 contains 12 residues. The J segment lost 4 bases and the V segment lost 8 bases, leaving 4 bases of the junction unmatched. Germline V gives CDR1 SGHKS, CDR2 YYEKEE (reference sequence). The CDR3 nucleotides read TGTGCCAGTTACAGGGGGGCCACTGAAGCTTTCTTT. It encodes CASYRGATEAFF.

The table lists this clonotype with a few counts. This may be a read error, as it is one base from a much larger clone. The chain links TRBV3-1 to TRBJ2-7; the match to TRBD2 covers 9 bases. The CDR3 totals 15 residues. Germline V lookup: CDR1 LGHDT, CDR2 YNNKEL (reference sequence). V lost 2 bases to trimming and J lost 12 bases; unmatched junction nucleotides: 14. The CDR3 DNA follows: TGTGCCAGCAGCCAATCCGCCCAAAGAGCGGGGGGTTGGTACTTC. Its protein is CASSQSAQRAGGWYF.

This clonotype was observed a handful of times. This chain joins TRBV7-2 and TRBJ2-2, with D perhaps matching TRBD1 (6 bases). The germline V and J ends were trimmed by 0 bases and 6 bases, with 17 bases remaining between them. Germline V gene data show CDR1 as SGHTA and CDR2 as FQGNSA. This CDR3 is 17 amino acids long. Here the CDR3 DNA reads TGTGCCAGCAGCTTAGCGCTACTGGGTCAGGGGTCCGGGGAGCTGTTTTTT. Its translation is CASSLALLGQGSGELFF. The full variable domain, rest sourced from reference TRBV7-2 and TRBJ2-2, is GAGVSQSPSNKVTEKGKDVELRCDPISGHTALYWYRQSLGQGLEFLIYFQGNSAPDKSGLPSDRFSAERTGGSVSTLTIQRTQQEDSAVYLCASSLALLGQGSGELFFGEGSRLTVL.

The CDR3 is CASSPTRPAVAKNIQYF. CDR3 nucleotides: TGTGCCAGCAGCCCCACCCGGCCGGCGGTAGCCAAAAACATTCAGTACTTC. This chain joins TRBV7-3 and TRBJ2-4; D remains ambiguous. V dropped 5 bases and J dropped 0 bases, with 17 bases sitting between them. Germline loops: CDR1 SGHTA, CDR2 FQGTGA. The CDR3 runs 17 residues.

On this clonotype itself: A much larger clone sits a single nucleotide away, making a read error possible. V and J are TRBV15 and TRBJ2-7; D unresolved. The CDR3 has 16 residues. Germline V lookup: CDR1 LNHNV, CDR2 YYDKDF (reference sequence). CDR3 sequence (DNA): TGTGTCACCAGCAGAGATTCCGGCAGTTATTCCTACGAGCAGTACTTC. Its protein product is CVTSRDSGSYSYEQYF. Full variable domain (outside the CDR3, taken from reference TRBV15 and TRBJ2-7): DAMVIQNPRYQVTQFGKPVTLSCSQTLNHNVMYWYQQKSSQAPKLLFHYYDKDFNNEADTPDNFQSRRPNTSFCFLDIRSPGLGDTAMYLCVTSRDSGSYSYEQYFGPGTRLTVT.

V is TRBV12-3 or TRBV12-4 and J is TRBJ2-3, with D possibly TRBD2 on 6 matching bases. V was cut by 5 bases and J by 3 bases, with 12 bases left in between. The CDR3 is made up of 14 amino acids. The CDR3 nucleotides read TGTGCCAGCAGTGCGGGACTGCAGACAGATACGCAGTATTTT. Amino acids: CASSAGLQTDTQYF.

This clonotype was counted many times. The chain has TRBV9 and TRBJ1-2; D might be TRBD1 (6 bases). The CDR3 runs 14 residues. CDR1 SGDLS and CDR2 YYNGEE come from the germline V gene. Trimming cost V 3 bases and J 0 bases, with 9 bases left between them. CDR3 protein: CASSDRTANYGYTF. For the CDR3, the DNA is TGTGCCAGCAGCGACCGGACAGCTAACTATGGCTACACCTTC.

This clonotype was picked up a small number of times. The chain links TRBV12-3 or TRBV12-4 to TRBJ1-1, with 8 positions matching TRBD1. The CDR3 covers 15 residues. The J segment lost 7 bases and the V segment lost 2 bases, leaving 9 bases of the junction unmatched. The DNA of the CDR3 is TGTGCCAGCAGTTTACTGAACAGGGGGGTGGGTGAAGCTTTCTTT. Its protein product is CASSLLNRGVGEAFF.

The rearrangement joins TRBV6-2 or TRBV6-3 to TRBJ2-6; D could derive from TRBD1 or TRBD2 (5 bases each). Trimming took off 7 bases at V and 0 bases at J, with 19 bases between the two ends. Germline V gene data show CDR1 as MNHEY and CDR2 as SVGEGT. CDR3 length equals 18 residues. DNA of the CDR3: TGTGCCAGCAATTGGGGGACCGCACGGAGCTCTGGGGCCAACGTCCTGACTTTC. Amino acids: CASNWGTARSSGANVLTF.

On this clonotype: A much larger clone is a single base away; this may be a read error. The CDR3 coding sequence is TGCGCCAGCAGCCAAGATCGGGGGGGTCGAGGAGCTTTCTTT. Protein sequence: CASSQDRGGRGAFF. This sequence joins TRBV4-3 and TRBJ1-1; TRBD1 is a possible D gene (5 bases). Germline assignment: CDR1 LGHNA and CDR2 YSLEER. V lost 0 bases and J 10 bases, leaving 15 bases between the germline ends. This CDR3 comprises 14 residues.

This clonotype occurred many times. The CDR3 sequence: CASSLDRVSDTQYF. The CDR3 nucleotides are TGCGCCAGCAGCTTGGATAGAGTTTCGGATACGCAGTATTTT. The rearrangement uses TRBV5-1 and TRBJ2-3; D gene ambiguous. V was cut by 0 bases and J by 6 bases, with 11 bases left in between. The CDR3 has 14 residues. Germline V gives CDR1 SGHRS, CDR2 YFSETQ.

This clonotype came up many times. One junction end does not reproduce the germline sequence, and a read error may be involved. This chain connects TRBV7-2 to TRBJ2-5; D may be TRBD2 (5 bases). Germline loops: CDR1 SGHTA, CDR2 FQGNSA. This CDR3 is 14 amino acids long. For the CDR3, the DNA is TGCGCCAGCAGCTTGGGCTCCCGGGGAGAGACCCAGTACTTC. Translation: CASSLGSRGETQYF.

The J gene is TRBJ1-2, the V gene TRBV2; D is unresolved. The germline V and J ends were trimmed by 2 bases and 4 bases, with 8 bases remaining between them. Germline loops: CDR1 SNHLY, CDR2 FYNNEI. The CDR3 is 13 amino acids. CDR3 bases: TGTGCCAGCAGTGAAATGCTCCCCTATGGCTACACCTTC. As protein: CASSEMLPYGYTF.

V usage is TRBV6-6 and J usage is TRBJ2-5; perhaps D is TRBD1 or TRBD2 (6 bases each). The ends were cut back, 10 bases at V and 3 bases at J, with 12 bases in the middle. Germline V gene sequence: CDR1 MNHNY, CDR2 SVGAGI (reference sequence). The CDR3 consists of 12 residues. The CDR3 coding sequence is TGTGCCACCCGGAGGGGGGAAGAGACCCAGTACTTC. Protein sequence: CATRRGEETQYF.

The chain combines TRBV5-1 with TRBJ1-6, with D perhaps TRBD1 (5 bases). V shed 1 base and J shed 3 bases, with 8 bases lying between them. The CDR3 is 15 residues long. CDR1 is SGHRS and CDR2 is YFSETQ in the germline V gene. The CDR3 loop is CASSLSTDYNSPLHF. The CDR3 DNA follows: TGCGCCAGCAGCTTGTCGACAGACTATAATTCACCCCTCCACTTT.

This clonotype was observed many times. The J gene is TRBJ1-2, the V gene TRBV10-1; TRBD1 might be the D (6 bases). The ends were cut back, 3 bases at V and 4 bases at J, with 9 bases in the middle. Germline V lookup: CDR1 WNHNN, CDR2 SYGVQD (reference sequence). The CDR3 is made up of 13 amino acids. The CDR3 region has the DNA TGCGCCAGCAGTGAAGGACAGAGCTATGGCTACACCTTC. Protein: CASSEGQSYGYTF.

With regard to this clonotype: Just one base apart from a much larger clone, this may be a read error. The genes are TRBV5-1 and TRBJ1-4, with D tentatively TRBD1 (6 bases). The CDR3 has 15 residues. Per the germline V gene, CDR1 is SGHRS and CDR2 is YFSETQ. CDR3 in amino acids: CASSSTGTLNEQLFF. The CDR3 DNA is TGCGCCAGCAGCTCAACAGGGACCCTCAATGAACAACTGTTTTTT.